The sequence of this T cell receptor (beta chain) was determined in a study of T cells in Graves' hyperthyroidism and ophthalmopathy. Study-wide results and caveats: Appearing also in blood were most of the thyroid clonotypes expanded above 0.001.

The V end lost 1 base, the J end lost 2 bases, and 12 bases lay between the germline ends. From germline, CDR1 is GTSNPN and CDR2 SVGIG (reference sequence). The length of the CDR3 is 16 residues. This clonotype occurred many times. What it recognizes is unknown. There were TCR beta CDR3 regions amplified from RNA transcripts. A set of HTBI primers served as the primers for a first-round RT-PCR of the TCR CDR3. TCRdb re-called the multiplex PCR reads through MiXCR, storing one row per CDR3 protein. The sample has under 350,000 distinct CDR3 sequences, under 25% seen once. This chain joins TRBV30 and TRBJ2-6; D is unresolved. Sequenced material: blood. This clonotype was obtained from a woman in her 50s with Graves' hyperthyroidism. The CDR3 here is CAWSEFVRAGANVLTF. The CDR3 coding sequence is TGTGCCTGGAGTGAGTTCGTCCGTGCTGGGGCCAACGTCCTGACTTTC.